This is a list of T cell receptor beta chains from one sample in a study of blood T cell repertoires in COVID-19. Profiled with immunoSEQ multiplex PCR; TCRdb holds only in-frame clones, not every one. The sample yields 250,000 to 350,000 clones, 89% seen once. Sequencing used peripheral blood. The receptor source for this set is a woman aged 55-70 years with acute or convalescent COVID-19. The CDR3 runs from the conserved cysteine through the conserved F or W. The D gene is left open where the match is weak. The size field is filled for only some rows; it gives once, few, many or a size class.

V	size	D	J	DNA	CDR3
TRBV23-1	.	.	TRBJ1-5	TGCGCCAGCAGTGGGCCAGGCAATCAGCCCCAGCATTTT	CASSGPGNQPQHF
TRBV6-2/TRBV6-3	.	.	TRBJ1-6	TGTGCCAGCAGCCAAGCCTCTGTCGCCTATAATTCACCCCTCCACTTT	CASSQASVAYNSPLHF
TRBV15	once	.	TRBJ1-6	TGTGCCACCAGCAGAGATAGAACAGGGTCGAATTCACCCCTCCACTTT	CATSRDRTGSNSPLHF
TRBV6-5	.	.	TRBJ1-1	TGTGCCAGCAGTTACTCGAGTCTAGGGGTGAACACTGAAGCTTTCTTT	CASSYSSLGVNTEAFF
TRBV4-2	once	.	TRBJ1-6	TGTGCCAGCAGCCAAGAAGAGGCTGCGACACCCCTCCACTTT	CASSQEEAATPLHF
TRBV27	.	TRBD1	TRBJ2-1	TGTGCCAGCGCCGGCAGGGGGCATAAGGGGGAGCAGTTCTTC	CASAGRGHKGEQFF
TRBV11-2	.	TRBD1	TRBJ1-6	TGTGCCAGCAGCCCCCCCGGGACAGGGGAGAAGCCCCTCCACTTT	CASSPPGTGEKPLHF
TRBV5-1	.	TRBD1	TRBJ2-2	TGCGCCAGCAGCTCAGGGGGCTCGAACACCGGGGAGCTGTTTTTT	CASSSGGSNTGELFF
TRBV9	.	.	TRBJ1-1	TGTGCCAGCAGCGTAGCGGGGGGTGAAGCTTTCTTT	CASSVAGGEAFF
TRBV29-1	.	TRBD1	TRBJ1-1	TGCAGCGTTGTGTACAGGGGGCTAGGCACTGAAGCTTTCTTT	CSVVYRGLGTEAFF
TRBV7-8	.	.	TRBJ2-5	TGTGCCAGCAGCTTATCCTCGTTCCAAGAGACCCAGTACTTC	CASSLSSFQETQYF
TRBV28	.	.	TRBJ2-1	TGTGCCAGCAGTTTAGGGCGGGACCGAGCGTTCTTC	CASSLGRDRAFF
TRBV9	.	TRBD2	TRBJ2-1	TGTGCCAGCAGCGTAGCTTCGGGGGGTAGCTCCTACAATGAGCAGTTCTTC	CASSVASGGSSYNEQFF
TRBV28	.	TRBD1	TRBJ1-2	TGTGCCAGCAGGAAGACAGGGAAGGTTTTTGATGGCTACACCTTC	CASRKTGKVFDGYTF
TRBV13	.	TRBD2	TRBJ2-1	TGTGCCAGCAGGAGGTTAGAGGCGGGAGGCCTATACAATGAGCAGTTCTTC	CASRRLEAGGLYNEQFF
TRBV18	.	.	TRBJ1-6	TGTGCCAGCTCACCACCCCGGTTTACCCTCCACTTT	CASSPPRFTLHF
TRBV28	.	TRBD1	TRBJ1-5	TGTGCCAGCAGTCCCGTGACAGGGCGGCAGCCCCAGCATTTT	CASSPVTGRQPQHF
TRBV19	.	TRBD2	TRBJ2-3	TGTGCCAGTAGTATTATGGGACTAGAGACAGATACGCAGTATTTT	CASSIMGLETDTQYF
TRBV7-9	.	.	TRBJ2-7	TGTGCCAGCAGCCGGGAGAGGGTGGGTGAGCAGTACTTC	CASSRERVGEQYF
TRBV4-3	.	TRBD1	TRBJ2-5	TGCGCCAGCAGCTCCTCCTACAGGGGGCTGGGAGAGACCCAGTACTTC	CASSSSYRGLGETQYF
TRBV19	.	.	TRBJ1-3	TGTGCCAGTAGTATCGGACAACTAAGGGGAAACACCATATATTTT	CASSIGQLRGNTIYF
TRBV6-2/TRBV6-3	.	.	TRBJ2-5	TGTGCCAGCAGTTACGCAGGGTGGTACCAAGAGACCCAGTACTTC	CASSYAGWYQETQYF
TRBV7-8	.	TRBD2	TRBJ2-7	TGTGCCAGCAGCTTAGGGCTAGCGGGAAACTACGAGCAGTACTTC	CASSLGLAGNYEQYF
TRBV30	few	TRBD1	TRBJ1-6	TGTGCCCGGAGTGCCGGACAGGGGGCGGCTAATTCACCCCTCCACTTT	CARSAGQGAANSPLHF
TRBV24-1	.	.	TRBJ1-1	TGTGCCACTACTACTTCGGACAAACGCAACACTGAAGCTTTCTTT	CATTTSDKRNTEAFF
TRBV5-4	.	.	TRBJ2-2	TGTGCCAGCAGCGGCCGGGGAATTCACACCGGGGAGCTGTTTTTT	CASSGRGIHTGELFF
TRBV12-3/TRBV12-4	.	TRBD1	TRBJ1-3	TGTGCCAGCAGTTGGGACAGGGGGAACACCATATATTTT	CASSWDRGNTIYF
TRBV10-3	once	.	TRBJ2-7	TGTGCCATCAGTTCGGGTAGCAGCTACGAGCAGTACTTC	CAISSGSSYEQYF
TRBV27	.	.	TRBJ2-7	TGTGCCAGCAGTGGGGACGTCTCGGGGGCCTACGAGCAGTACTTC	CASSGDVSGAYEQYF
TRBV9	.	.	TRBJ1-2	TGTGCCAGCAGTGACCAGAGAGCCAGGGGCGGAATCTATGGCTACACCTTC	CASSDQRARGGIYGYTF
TRBV19	.	TRBD1	TRBJ1-2	TGTGCCAGTAGTTCTTTTGGACAGGGGGCCTATCCCTATGGCTACACCTTC	CASSSFGQGAYPYGYTF
TRBV27	.	.	TRBJ2-3	TGTGCCAGCAGTTTAAGGAACAGGGGGGGAGCAGATACGCAGTATTTT	CASSLRNRGGADTQYF
TRBV4-3	.	TRBD1	TRBJ1-4	TGCGCCAGCAGCCAGTTGATTGGGACAGGGGAAACTCAGAAAGAAAAACTGTTTTTT	CASSQLIGTGETQKEKLFF
TRBV14	.	.	TRBJ1-4	TGTGCCAGCAGCCCAACAGGTGCAACTAATGAAAAACTGTTTTTT	CASSPTGATNEKLFF
TRBV4-3	once	.	TRBJ1-4	TGCGCCAGCAGCCAGGCCGGACATCCCGGAAAACTGTTTTTT	CASSQAGHPGKLFF
TRBV10-3	.	.	TRBJ2-7	TGTGCCATCAGTGATAAACAGGTCTCCTACGAGCAGTACTTC	CAISDKQVSYEQYF
TRBV6-5	.	TRBD2	TRBJ2-7	TGTGCCAGCAGTTACGGGGCGGGGGCCTACGAGCAGTACTTC	CASSYGAGAYEQYF
TRBV5-1	.	TRBD1	TRBJ1-2	TGCGCCAGCAGCTCAGGGGGGCTAGGCTATGGCTACACCTTC	CASSSGGLGYGYTF
TRBV30	.	TRBD2	TRBJ2-5	TGTGCCTGGAGTGTAACGCGCGCGCTAGCGGGACCCTCCCAAGAGACCCAGTACTTC	CAWSVTRALAGPSQETQYF
TRBV5-1	.	TRBD2	TRBJ2-1	TGCGCCAGCAGCTTACGGAAAGCGGGGAGAGACTTGAATGAGCAGTTCTTC	CASSLRKAGRDLNEQFF
TRBV10-2	.	.	TRBJ1-6	TGCGCCAGCAGTGTAAGGGGCCAAGATTCACCCCTCCACTTT	CASSVRGQDSPLHF